This T cell receptor (beta chain) was retrieved from a study of blood T cell repertoires in COVID-19. Study information: The United States, Italy and Spain were the sources of the acute and convalescent COVID-19 samples. In each case, the material was cDNA or gDNA derived from T cells, B-cell-depleted T cells, or PBMCs.

CDR3 length equals 15 residues. The V segment lost 3 bases and the J segment 7 bases; nucleotides outside the gene matches: 6. Germline assignment: CDR1 WSHSY and CDR2 SAAADI. TCRdb keeps only in-frame clones here, not all; method: immunoSEQ multiplex PCR. The sample lists around 27,000 clones; around 91% were seen once. This TCR derives from a man aged 55 to 70 with acute or convalescent COVID-19. This chain links TRBV10-2 with TRBJ1-5, with TRBD1 matching 10 bases. The sample comprised peripheral blood. The CDR3 DNA sequence: TGCGCCAGCAGTGAAGGGACAGGGGCAGGGCAGCCCCAGCATTTT. Its translation is CASSEGTGAGQPQHF.